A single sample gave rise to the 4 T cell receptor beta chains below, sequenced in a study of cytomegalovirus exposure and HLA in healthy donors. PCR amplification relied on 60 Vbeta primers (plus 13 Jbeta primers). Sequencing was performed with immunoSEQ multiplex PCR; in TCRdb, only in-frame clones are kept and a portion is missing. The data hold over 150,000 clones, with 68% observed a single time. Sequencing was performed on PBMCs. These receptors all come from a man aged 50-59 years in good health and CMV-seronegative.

The CDR3 is CSARTDRQFEAFF. The CDR3 DNA sequence: TGCAGCGCTCGAACCGACAGGCAGTTTGAAGCTTTCTTT. The chain combines TRBV29-1 with TRBJ1-1; TRBD1 might be the D (6 bases). CDR3 length equals 13 residues. Germline loops: CDR1 SQVTM, CDR2 ANQGSEA. Trimming pared 7 bases from V and 7 bases from J, leaving 19 bases between.

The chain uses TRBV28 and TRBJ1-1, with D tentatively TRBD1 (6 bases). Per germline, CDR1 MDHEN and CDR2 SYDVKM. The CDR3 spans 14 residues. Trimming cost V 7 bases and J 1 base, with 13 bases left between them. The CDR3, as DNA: TGTGCCAGCATCAAAGGGGGACAGAACACTGAAGCTTTCTTT. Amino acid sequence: CASIKGGQNTEAFF.

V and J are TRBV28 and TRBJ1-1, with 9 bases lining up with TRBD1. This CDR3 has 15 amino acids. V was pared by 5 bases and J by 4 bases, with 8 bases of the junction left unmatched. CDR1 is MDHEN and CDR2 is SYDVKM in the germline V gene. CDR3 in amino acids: CASSEQGALGTEAFF. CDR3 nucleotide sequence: TGTGCCAGCAGTGAACAGGGGGCGCTGGGCACTGAAGCTTTCTTT.

The CDR3: CASSQGQGAYEQYF. As DNA, the CDR3 is TGCGCCAGCAGCCAAGGACAGGGGGCCTACGAGCAGTACTTC. The chain couples TRBV4-1 to TRBJ2-7, with TRBD1 matching 9 bases. Germline V gene sequence: CDR1 MGHRA, CDR2 YSYEKL. The CDR3 is made up of 14 amino acids. After removal of 1 base from V and 2 bases from J, the junction contained 0 bases not matched to a gene.